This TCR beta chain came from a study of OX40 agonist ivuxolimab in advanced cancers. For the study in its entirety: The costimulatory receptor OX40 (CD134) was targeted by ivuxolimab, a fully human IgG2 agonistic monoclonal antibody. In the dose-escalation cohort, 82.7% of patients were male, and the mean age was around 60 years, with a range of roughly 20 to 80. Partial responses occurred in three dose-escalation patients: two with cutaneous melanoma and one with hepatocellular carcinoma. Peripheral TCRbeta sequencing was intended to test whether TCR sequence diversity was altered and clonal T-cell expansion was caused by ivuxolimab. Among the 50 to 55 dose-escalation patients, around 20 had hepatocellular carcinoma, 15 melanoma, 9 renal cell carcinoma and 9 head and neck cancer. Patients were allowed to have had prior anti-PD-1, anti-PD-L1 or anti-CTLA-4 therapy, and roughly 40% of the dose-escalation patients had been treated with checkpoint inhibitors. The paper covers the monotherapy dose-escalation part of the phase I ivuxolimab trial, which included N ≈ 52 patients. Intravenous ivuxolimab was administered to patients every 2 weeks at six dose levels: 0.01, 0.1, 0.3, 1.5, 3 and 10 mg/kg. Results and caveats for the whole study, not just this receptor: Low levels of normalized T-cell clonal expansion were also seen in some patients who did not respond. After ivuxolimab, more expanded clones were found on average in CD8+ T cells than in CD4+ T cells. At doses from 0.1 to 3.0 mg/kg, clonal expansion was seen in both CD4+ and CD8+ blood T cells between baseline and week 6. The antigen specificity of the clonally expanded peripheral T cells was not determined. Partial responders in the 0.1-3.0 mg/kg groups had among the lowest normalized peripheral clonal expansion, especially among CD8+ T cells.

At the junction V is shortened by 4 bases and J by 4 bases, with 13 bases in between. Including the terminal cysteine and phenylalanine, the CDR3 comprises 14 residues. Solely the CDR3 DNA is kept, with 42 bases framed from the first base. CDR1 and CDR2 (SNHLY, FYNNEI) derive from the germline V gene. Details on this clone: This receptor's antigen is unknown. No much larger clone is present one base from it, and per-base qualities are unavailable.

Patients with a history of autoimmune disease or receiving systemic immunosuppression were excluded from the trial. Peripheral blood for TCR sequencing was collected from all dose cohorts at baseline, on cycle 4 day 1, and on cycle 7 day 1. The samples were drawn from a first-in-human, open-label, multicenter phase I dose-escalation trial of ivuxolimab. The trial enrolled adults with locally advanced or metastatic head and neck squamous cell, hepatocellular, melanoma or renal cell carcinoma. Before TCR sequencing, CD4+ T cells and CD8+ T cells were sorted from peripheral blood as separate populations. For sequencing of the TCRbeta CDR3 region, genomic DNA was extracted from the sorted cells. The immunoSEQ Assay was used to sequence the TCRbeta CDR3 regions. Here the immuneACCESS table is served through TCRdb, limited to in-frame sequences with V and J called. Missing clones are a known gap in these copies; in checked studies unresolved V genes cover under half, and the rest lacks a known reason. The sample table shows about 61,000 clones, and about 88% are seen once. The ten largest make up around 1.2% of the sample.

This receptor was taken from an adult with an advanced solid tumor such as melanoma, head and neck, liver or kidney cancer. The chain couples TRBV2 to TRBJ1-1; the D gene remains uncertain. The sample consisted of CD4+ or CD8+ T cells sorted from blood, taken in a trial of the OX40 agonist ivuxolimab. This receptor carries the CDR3 CASSVLAKTTEAFF. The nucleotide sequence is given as TGTGCCAGCAGTGTATTGGCAAAAACCACTGAAGCTTTCTTT.